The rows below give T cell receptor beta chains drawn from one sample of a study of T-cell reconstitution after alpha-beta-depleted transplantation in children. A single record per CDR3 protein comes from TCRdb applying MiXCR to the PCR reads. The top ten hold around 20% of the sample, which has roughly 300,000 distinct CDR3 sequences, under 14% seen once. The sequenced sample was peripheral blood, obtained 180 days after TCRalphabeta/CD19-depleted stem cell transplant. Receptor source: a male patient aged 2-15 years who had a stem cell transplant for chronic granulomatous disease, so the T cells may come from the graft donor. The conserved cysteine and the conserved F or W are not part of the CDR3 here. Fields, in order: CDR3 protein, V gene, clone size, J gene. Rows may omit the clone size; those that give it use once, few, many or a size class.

CDR3aa: ASSSPMSGNEQY; v_gene: TRBV5-1; abundance: many; j_gene: TRBJ2-7
CDR3aa: ASSQGSLPRGNEQY; v_gene: TRBV14; abundance: many; j_gene: TRBJ2-7
CDR3aa: SASKGREYQPQH; v_gene: TRBV20-1; abundance: many; j_gene: TRBJ1-5
CDR3aa: ASSLTTKSGEQY; v_gene: TRBV12-3/TRBV12-4; abundance: many; j_gene: TRBJ2-7
CDR3aa: ASSKTSGRGFQETQY; v_gene: TRBV27; abundance: many; j_gene: TRBJ2-5
CDR3aa: ASSLLDSVRTDTQY; v_gene: TRBV18; abundance: NA; j_gene: TRBJ2-3
CDR3aa: ASSLGDRENQPQH; v_gene: TRBV5-1; abundance: many; j_gene: TRBJ1-5
CDR3aa: ASSPGQNANYGYT; v_gene: TRBV5-1; abundance: many; j_gene: TRBJ1-2
CDR3aa: ASSSVGAGNTEAF; v_gene: TRBV28; abundance: many; j_gene: TRBJ1-1
CDR3aa: APSHRWSYEQY; v_gene: TRBV19; abundance: many; j_gene: TRBJ2-7
CDR3aa: ASSAFRDRYQPQH; v_gene: TRBV5-8; abundance: many; j_gene: TRBJ1-5
CDR3aa: ASALGTGEGNEQF; v_gene: TRBV7-6; abundance: many; j_gene: TRBJ2-1
CDR3aa: ASSWGQGYEQY; v_gene: TRBV5-1; abundance: many; j_gene: TRBJ2-7
CDR3aa: ASSLPGEGEQY; v_gene: TRBV5-1; abundance: many; j_gene: TRBJ2-7
CDR3aa: SAGSVQQQF; v_gene: TRBV29-1; abundance: NA; j_gene: TRBJ2-1
CDR3aa: ASSQRSQGAYEQY; v_gene: TRBV4-3; abundance: many; j_gene: TRBJ2-7
CDR3aa: ASSTLQGAQETQY; v_gene: TRBV18; abundance: many; j_gene: TRBJ2-5
CDR3aa: ASSLFVGSGGYSTDTQY; v_gene: TRBV12-3/TRBV12-4; abundance: NA; j_gene: TRBJ2-3
CDR3aa: ASKRRGNEQF; v_gene: TRBV30; abundance: many; j_gene: TRBJ2-1
CDR3aa: ASSRRGKCTEAF; v_gene: TRBV21-1; abundance: many; j_gene: TRBJ1-1
CDR3aa: ASSLRGLVAGELF; v_gene: TRBV5-1; abundance: many; j_gene: TRBJ2-2
CDR3aa: SAITSGRGTGELF; v_gene: TRBV20-1; abundance: many; j_gene: TRBJ2-2
CDR3aa: ASRTGGSYNSPLH; v_gene: TRBV4-3; abundance: many; j_gene: TRBJ1-6
CDR3aa: ASSLSLTFPGTEAF; v_gene: TRBV27; abundance: many; j_gene: TRBJ1-1
CDR3aa: ASGKPEGAYNSPLH; v_gene: TRBV3-1; abundance: many; j_gene: TRBJ1-6
CDR3aa: ASSFGLGGWRSYNEQF; v_gene: TRBV5-6; abundance: NA; j_gene: TRBJ2-1
CDR3aa: ASSRDRGAGETQY; v_gene: TRBV6-1; abundance: NA; j_gene: TRBJ2-5
CDR3aa: ASSLDAGFSSYEQY; v_gene: TRBV7-8; abundance: many; j_gene: TRBJ2-7
CDR3aa: SARGSSGNTIY; v_gene: TRBV20-1; abundance: many; j_gene: TRBJ1-3